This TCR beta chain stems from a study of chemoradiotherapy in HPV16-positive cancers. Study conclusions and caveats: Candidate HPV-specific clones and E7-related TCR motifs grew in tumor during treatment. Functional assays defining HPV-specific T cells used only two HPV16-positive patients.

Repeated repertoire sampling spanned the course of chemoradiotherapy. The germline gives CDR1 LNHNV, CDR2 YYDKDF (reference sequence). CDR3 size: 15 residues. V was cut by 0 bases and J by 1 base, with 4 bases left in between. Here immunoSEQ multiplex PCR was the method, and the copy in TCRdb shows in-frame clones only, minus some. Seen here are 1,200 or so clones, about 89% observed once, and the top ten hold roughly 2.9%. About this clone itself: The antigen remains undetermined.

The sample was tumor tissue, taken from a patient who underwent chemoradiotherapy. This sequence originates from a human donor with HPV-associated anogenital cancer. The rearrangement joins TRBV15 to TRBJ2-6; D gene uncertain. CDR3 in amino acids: CATSREVSGANVLTF. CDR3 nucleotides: TGTGCCACCAGCAGAGAGGTTTCTGGGGCCAACGTCCTGACTTTC.